This entry lists 27 T cell receptor beta chains sequenced from one sample in a study of CXCR3-negative and CXCR3-positive naive CD8 T cells. Carrying UMI labels, the TRB cDNA libraries were prepared through 5' RACE. TCRdb re-analyzed the 5' RACE reads; it lists each CDR3 protein once, without DNA. This sample's table reports some 130,000 distinct CDR3 sequences. Sequencing was carried out using naive CXCR3- CD8+ T cells from blood. As for subset: CD45RO-CCR7+CD27+CD95- naive CD8+ T cells lacking CXCR3 (TNR3-). These receptor sequences come from a human donor in good health. Some clones in this sample may be carry-over from other donors' samples.

The rearrangement uses TRBV5-1 and TRBJ2-7. CDR3 size: 14 residues. The germline V gene encodes CDR1 SGHRS and CDR2 YFSETQ. The chain's CDR3 is CASSLVGSSYEQYF.

The CDR3 spells CASSPRDRPTGELFF. V and J are TRBV19 and TRBJ2-2; TCRdb gives TRBD1 as the D gene, but with no DNA this cannot be confirmed. The CDR3 sequence is 15 residues long. Germline V CDR1 and CDR2: LNHDA, SQIVND (reference sequence).

The chain uses TRBV5-1 and TRBJ2-7; absent DNA, TCRdb's TRBD1 call cannot be checked. Germline loops: CDR1 SGHRS, CDR2 YFSETQ. The length of the CDR3 is 15 residues. This CDR3 reads CASSFSAGEVYEQYF.

CDR3 protein: CASSFPERGSTEAFF. The chain employs TRBV5-1 and TRBJ1-1. CDR3 length equals 15 residues. The germline gives CDR1 SGHRS, CDR2 YFSETQ.

This chain joins TRBV28 and TRBJ2-5; the TCRdb D gene call, TRBD2, has no DNA to confirm it. Germline V gene data show CDR1 as MDHEN and CDR2 as SYDVKM. The CDR3 has 17 residues. The CDR3 reads CASSLAGRDLYQETQYF.

This rearrangement joins TRBV24-1 to TRBJ1-1; TCRdb gives TRBD1 as the D gene, but with no DNA this cannot be confirmed. Germline V CDR1 and CDR2: KGHDR, SFDVKD. The CDR3 has 13 amino acids. CDR3 region: CATSGRQGDEAFF.

This chain connects TRBV5-6 to TRBJ2-7. CDR1 SGHDT and CDR2 YYEEEE come from the germline V gene. The CDR3 has 11 residues. CDR3 sequence reads: CASSQLGEQYF.

The chain couples TRBV30 to TRBJ1-1; TCRdb proposes TRBD1, but this gene call is untestable without DNA. Per the germline V gene, CDR1 is GTSNPN and CDR2 is SVGIG (reference sequence). CDR3 length equals 12 residues. The chain's CDR3 is CACCAGWTEAFF.

The chain joins TRBV10-3 to TRBJ1-6; TCRdb picks TRBD1, but there is no DNA to check that call. Germline V gene data show CDR1 as ENHRY and CDR2 as SYGVKD. The CDR3 is made up of 13 amino acids. The CDR3 is CAIWGTGPSPLHF.

This chain links TRBV25-1 with TRBJ1-1. The CDR3 contains 16 residues. The germline V gene has CDR1 MGHDK and CDR2 SYGVNS. The CDR3 reads CASSEYPVDTNTEAFF.

The V and J genes are TRBV7-9 and TRBJ2-2. Germline V gene data show CDR1 as SEHNR and CDR2 as FQNEAQ (reference sequence). This CDR3 spans 14 amino acids. Here the CDR3 reads CASSFLTDTGELFF.

The rearrangement links TRBV11-2 to TRBJ2-7; TCRdb proposes TRBD2, but this gene call is untestable without DNA. The germline V gene encodes CDR1 SGHAT and CDR2 FQNNGV. The CDR3 extends over 17 amino acids. CDR3 amino acids: CASSLGGLAASSYEQYF.

The chain employs TRBV19 and TRBJ2-2; TCRdb picks TRBD1, but there is no DNA to check that call. Looked up from germline, CDR1 is LNHDA and CDR2 is SQIVND (reference sequence). The CDR3 is 16 amino acids. The CDR3 is CASRGIGTGAPGELFF.

The chain is built from TRBV27 and TRBJ1-1; TCRdb's D call of TRBD1 is untestable without DNA. Germline CDR1 MNHEY, CDR2 SMNVEV (reference sequence). This CDR3 has 14 residues. This chain's CDR3 is CASSLGGANTEAFF.

V usage is TRBV5-5 and J usage is TRBJ1-2; the TCRdb call, TRBD1, lacks DNA for checking. Per the germline V gene, CDR1 is SGHKS and CDR2 is YYEKEE (reference sequence). This CDR3 spans 14 amino acids. The chain's CDR3 is CASKTGTGNYGYTF.

This sequence joins TRBV4-1 and TRBJ2-7; TCRdb designates TRBD1, a call that cannot be tested without DNA. The germline gives CDR1 MGHRA, CDR2 YSYEKL. CDR3 length equals 16 residues. The chain's CDR3 is CASSLVGQTNLYEQYF.

The gene calls are TRBV29-1 and TRBJ1-4; TCRdb proposes TRBD1, but this gene call is untestable without DNA. Germline V gives CDR1 SQVTM, CDR2 ANQGSEA. The CDR3 spans 14 residues. This chain's CDR3 is CRDLREPNREKLFF.

This chain joins TRBV5-5 and TRBJ2-3; with no DNA, the TCRdb D assignment of TRBD2 cannot be verified. The CDR3 is made up of 12 amino acids. Germline-derived CDR1 and CDR2 are SGHKS and YYEKEE (reference sequence). The CDR3 here is CASSWRGDTQYF.

The chain is built from TRBV4-2 and TRBJ2-1; TCRdb picks TRBD1, but there is no DNA to check that call. The CDR3 is 17 residues long. Germline-derived CDR1 and CDR2 are LGHNA and YNFKEQ. CDR3 protein: CASGTSEAAGAGDEQFF.

The chain is built from TRBV4-1 and TRBJ2-2. Germline CDR1 MGHRA, CDR2 YSYEKL. The CDR3 runs 14 residues. CDR3 sequence: CASSQVSASGELFF.

V gene TRBV28 combines with J gene TRBJ2-7; TCRdb indicates TRBD1, and absent DNA this call remains unverified. From germline, CDR1 is MDHEN and CDR2 SYDVKM. The CDR3 runs to 15 residues. The CDR3 spells CASSLLDSPNYEQYF.

The chain has TRBV6-5 and TRBJ1-1; lacking DNA, the TRBD1 call made by TCRdb goes unchecked. Germline values: CDR1 MNHEY, CDR2 SVGAGI. The CDR3 is 14 amino acids. CDR3 loop: CASSLQGARTEAFF.

The CDR3 reads CSVVTPAIPQPQHF. This rearrangement joins TRBV29-1 to TRBJ1-5. Germline-derived CDR1 and CDR2 are SQVTM and ANQGSEA. CDR3 length: 14 amino acids.

The chain links TRBV5-6 to TRBJ2-3; as DNA is missing, the TRBD1 call by TCRdb cannot be tested. CDR1 and CDR2 (germline): SGHDT, YYEEEE. The CDR3 totals 13 residues. The CDR3 sequence: CASSFWGAATQYF.

V and J are TRBV4-3 and TRBJ2-3; there is no DNA to check the TCRdb D call of TRBD2. This CDR3 contains 17 residues. Germline V gene sequence: CDR1 LGHNA, CDR2 YSLEER. Here the CDR3 reads CASSQGASGFSTDTQYF.

The chain combines TRBV7-9 with TRBJ2-1. The CDR3 extends over 11 amino acids. The V gene's germline CDR1 is SEHNR and CDR2 FQNEAQ (reference sequence). Here the CDR3 reads CASSFIGEQFF. The whole variable domain, filled in from reference TRBV7-9 and TRBJ2-1, reads DTGVSQNPRHKITKRGQNVTFRCDPISEHNRLYWYRQTLGQGPEFLTYFQNEAQLEKSRLLSDRFSAERPKGSFSTLEIQRTEQGDSAMYLCASSFIGEQFFGPGTRLTVL.

The V gene is TRBV4-1, the J gene TRBJ2-7; the D gene TCRdb calls, TRBD1, cannot be checked with no DNA. The CDR3 sequence is 16 residues long. Germline V gives CDR1 MGHRA, CDR2 YSYEKL. CDR3 region: CASSQDSGQVFYEQYF.